Sequencing of this T cell receptor beta chain was carried out in a study of blood T cell repertoires in COVID-19. Study at large: Donors in the United States, Italy and Spain gave samples during acute or convalescent COVID-19.

Germline V CDR1 and CDR2: GTSNPN, SVGIG (reference sequence). CDR3 length equals 12 residues. V lost 3 bases and J 4 bases, leaving 7 bases between the germline ends. Original analysis: The authors estimated nucleated cell counts from reference gene primer amplification. Clones were sequenced by immunoSEQ multiplex PCR, and TCRdb holds only the in-frame ones, with some missing. That table gives V, J and clone size, and the DNA gave D and trimming. Altogether some 270,000 clones are present, approximately 86% being singletons, with the ten largest covering about 8.6%. This clone was counted between two and nine times.

The sequence came from a man aged 40-55 years with active or convalescent COVID-19. Sequenced input: peripheral blood. The V and J genes are TRBV30 and TRBJ1-3; unclear D gene. The CDR3 coding sequence is TGTGCCTGGAGGGAGACGGGAAACACCATATATTTT. Its protein product is CAWRETGNTIYF.